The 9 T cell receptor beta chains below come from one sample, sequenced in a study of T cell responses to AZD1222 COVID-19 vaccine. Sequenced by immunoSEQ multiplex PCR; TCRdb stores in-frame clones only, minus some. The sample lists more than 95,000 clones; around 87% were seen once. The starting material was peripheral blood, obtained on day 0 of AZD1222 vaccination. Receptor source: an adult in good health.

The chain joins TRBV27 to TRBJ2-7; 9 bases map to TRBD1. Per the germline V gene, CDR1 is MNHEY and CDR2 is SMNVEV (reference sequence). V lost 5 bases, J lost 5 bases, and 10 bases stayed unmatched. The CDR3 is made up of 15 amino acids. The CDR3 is CASSPRPGQGHEQYF. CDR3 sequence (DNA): TGTGCCAGCAGTCCGCGCCCGGGACAGGGTCACGAGCAGTACTTC.

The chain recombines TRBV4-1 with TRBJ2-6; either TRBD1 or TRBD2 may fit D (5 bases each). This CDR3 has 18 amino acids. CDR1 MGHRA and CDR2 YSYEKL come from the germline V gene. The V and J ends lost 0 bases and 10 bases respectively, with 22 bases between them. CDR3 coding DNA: TGCGCCAGCAGCCAAGAAATTCGGGGCAGGACAAAAGATAACGTCCTGACTTTC. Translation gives CASSQEIRGRTKDNVLTF.

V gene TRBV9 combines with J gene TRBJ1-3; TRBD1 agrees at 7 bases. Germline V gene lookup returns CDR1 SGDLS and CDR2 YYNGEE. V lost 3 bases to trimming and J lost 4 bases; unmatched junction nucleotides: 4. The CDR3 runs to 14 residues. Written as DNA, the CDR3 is TGTGCCAGCAGCGCCAGGGACAGAGGAAACACCATATATTTT. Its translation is CASSARDRGNTIYF.

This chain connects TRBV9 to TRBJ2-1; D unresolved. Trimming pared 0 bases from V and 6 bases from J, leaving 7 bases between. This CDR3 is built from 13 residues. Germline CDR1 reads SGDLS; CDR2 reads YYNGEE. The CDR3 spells CASSVEGFNEQFF. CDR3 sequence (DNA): TGTGCCAGCAGCGTAGAAGGGTTCAATGAGCAGTTCTTC.

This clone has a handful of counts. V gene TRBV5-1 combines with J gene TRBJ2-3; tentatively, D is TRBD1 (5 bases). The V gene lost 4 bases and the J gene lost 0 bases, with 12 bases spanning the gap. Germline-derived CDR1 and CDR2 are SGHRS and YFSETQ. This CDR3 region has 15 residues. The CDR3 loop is CASSTDSPSTDTQYF. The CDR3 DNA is TGCGCCAGCAGCACCGACAGCCCTAGCACAGATACGCAGTATTTT.

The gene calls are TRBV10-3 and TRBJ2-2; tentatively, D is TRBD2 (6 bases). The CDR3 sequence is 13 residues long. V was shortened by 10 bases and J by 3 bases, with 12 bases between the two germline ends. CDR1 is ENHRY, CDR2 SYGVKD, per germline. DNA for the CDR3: TGTGCCAGCGGAGGGCTGGACACCGGGGAGCTGTTTTTT. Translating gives CASGGLDTGELFF.

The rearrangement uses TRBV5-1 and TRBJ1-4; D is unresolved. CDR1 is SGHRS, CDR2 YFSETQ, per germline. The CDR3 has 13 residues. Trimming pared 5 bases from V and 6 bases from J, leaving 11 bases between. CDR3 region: CASSSAVYEKLFF. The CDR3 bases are TGCGCCAGCAGTTCCGCGGTGTATGAAAAACTGTTTTTT.

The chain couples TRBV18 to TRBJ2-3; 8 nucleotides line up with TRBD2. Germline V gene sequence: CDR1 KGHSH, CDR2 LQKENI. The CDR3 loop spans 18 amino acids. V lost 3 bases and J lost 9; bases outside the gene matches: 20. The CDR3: CASSPRRGGLDPVGTQYF. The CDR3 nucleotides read TGTGCCAGCTCACCGCGTCGGGGGGGCCTTGATCCGGTGGGAACGCAGTATTTT.

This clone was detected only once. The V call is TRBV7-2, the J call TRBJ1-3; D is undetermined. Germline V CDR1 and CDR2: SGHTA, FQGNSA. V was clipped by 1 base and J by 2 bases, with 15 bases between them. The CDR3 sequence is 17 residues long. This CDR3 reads CASSLGAGNIPGNTIYF. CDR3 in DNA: TGTGCCAGCAGCTTAGGGGCCGGGAATATACCTGGAAACACCATATATTTT.